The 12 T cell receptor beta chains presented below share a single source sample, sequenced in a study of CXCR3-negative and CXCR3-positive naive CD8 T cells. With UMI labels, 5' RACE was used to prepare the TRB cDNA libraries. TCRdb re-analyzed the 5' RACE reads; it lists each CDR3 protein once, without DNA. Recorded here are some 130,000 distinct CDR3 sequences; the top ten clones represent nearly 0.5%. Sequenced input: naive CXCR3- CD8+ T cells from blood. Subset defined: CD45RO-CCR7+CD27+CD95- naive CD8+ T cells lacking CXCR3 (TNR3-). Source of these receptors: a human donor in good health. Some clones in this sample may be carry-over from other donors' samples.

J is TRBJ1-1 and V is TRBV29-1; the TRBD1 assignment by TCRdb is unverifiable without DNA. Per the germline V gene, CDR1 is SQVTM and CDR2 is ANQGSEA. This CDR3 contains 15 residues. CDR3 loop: CSVASGAGEFTEAFF. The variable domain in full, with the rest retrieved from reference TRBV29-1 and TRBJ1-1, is SAVISQKPSRDICQRGTSLTIQCQVDSQVTMMFWYRQQPGQSLTLIATANQGSEATYESGFVIDKFPISRPNLTFSTLTVSNMSPEDSSIYLCSVASGAGEFTEAFFGQGTRLTVV.

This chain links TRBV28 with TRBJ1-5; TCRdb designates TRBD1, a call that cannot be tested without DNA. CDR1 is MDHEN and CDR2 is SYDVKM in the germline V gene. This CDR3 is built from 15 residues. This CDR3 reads CASSRQGQTNQPQHF. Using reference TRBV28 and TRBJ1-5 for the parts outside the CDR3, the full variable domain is DVKVTQSSRYLVKRTGEKVFLECVQDMDHENMFWYRQDPGLGLRLIYFSYDVKMKEKGDIPEGYSVSREKKERFSLILESASTNQTSMYLCASSRQGQTNQPQHFGDGTRLSIL.

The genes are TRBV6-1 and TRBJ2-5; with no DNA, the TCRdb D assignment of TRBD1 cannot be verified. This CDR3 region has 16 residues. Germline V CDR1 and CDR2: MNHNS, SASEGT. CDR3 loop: CASSGSLPGQIETQYF.

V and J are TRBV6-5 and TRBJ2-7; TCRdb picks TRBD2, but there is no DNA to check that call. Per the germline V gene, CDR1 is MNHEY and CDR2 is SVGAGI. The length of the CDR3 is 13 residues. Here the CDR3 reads CASRTSFSYEQYF.

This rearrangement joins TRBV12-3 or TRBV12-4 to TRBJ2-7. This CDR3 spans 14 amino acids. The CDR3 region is CASSAVVAPYEQYF.

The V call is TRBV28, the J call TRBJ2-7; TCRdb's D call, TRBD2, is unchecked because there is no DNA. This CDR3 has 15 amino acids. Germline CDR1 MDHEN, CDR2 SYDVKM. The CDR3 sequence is CASSLSLRGSYEQYF.

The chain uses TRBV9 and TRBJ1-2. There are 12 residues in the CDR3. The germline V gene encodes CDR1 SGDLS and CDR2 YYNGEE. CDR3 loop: CASTVGGYGYTF.

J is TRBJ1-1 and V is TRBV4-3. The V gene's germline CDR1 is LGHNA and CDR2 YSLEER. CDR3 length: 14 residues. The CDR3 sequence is CASSLARAEQGAFF.

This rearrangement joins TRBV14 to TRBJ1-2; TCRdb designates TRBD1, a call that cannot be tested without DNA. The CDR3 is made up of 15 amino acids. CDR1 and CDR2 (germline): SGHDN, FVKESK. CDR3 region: CASSRAGGANYGYTF.

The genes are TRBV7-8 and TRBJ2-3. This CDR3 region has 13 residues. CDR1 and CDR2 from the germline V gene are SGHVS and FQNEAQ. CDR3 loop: CASSLVGVDTQYF.

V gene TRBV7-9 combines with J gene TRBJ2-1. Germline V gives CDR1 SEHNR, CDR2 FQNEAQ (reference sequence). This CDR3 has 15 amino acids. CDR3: CASSLVLGIYNEQFF.

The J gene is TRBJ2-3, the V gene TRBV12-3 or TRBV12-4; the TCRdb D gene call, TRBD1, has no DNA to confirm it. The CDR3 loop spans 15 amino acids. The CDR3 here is CASSRDRGLTDMQYF.